The 32 T cell receptor beta chains listed next were all sequenced from one sample in a study of cytotoxic CD8 clonotypes in ibrutinib-treated CLL. Generated by immunoSEQ multiplex PCR, the TCRdb table keeps only in-frame clones and is missing some. The sample holds hundreds of thousands of clones; 70% are singletons and the top ten take approximately 15%. The specimen was PBMCs, collected after 24 months of ibrutinib treatment. The receptors originated from a human donor with chronic lymphocytic leukemia.

This clone turned up a few times. The chain links TRBV27 to TRBJ2-7; D possibly corresponds to TRBD2 (6 bases). The V end lost 1 base, the J end lost 6 bases, and 10 bases lay between the germline ends. The CDR3 sequence is 13 residues long. From germline, CDR1 is MNHEY and CDR2 SMNVEV (reference sequence). The CDR3 DNA reads TGTGCCAGCAGTTTATTCGGGGGAGGCGAGCAGTACTTC. Translating gives CASSLFGGGEQYF.

This clone was observed a handful of times. The genes are TRBV4-2 and TRBJ1-5; D gene unclear. Germline V lookup: CDR1 LGHNA, CDR2 YNFKEQ. CDR3 length: 12 amino acids. V gave up 3 bases and J gave up 11 bases, with 11 bases separating them. CDR3 DNA sequence: TGTGCCAGCAGCCACGAGGACCAGGCCCAGCATTTT. Protein: CASSHEDQAQHF.

The table lists this clone with a few counts. This chain links TRBV5-1 with TRBJ1-1; D gene uncertain. Germline V gene sequence: CDR1 SGHRS, CDR2 YFSETQ. V was shortened by 4 bases and J by 0 bases, with 13 bases between the two germline ends. This CDR3 region has 15 residues. The CDR3 sequence: CASSQDGMMNTEAFF. The CDR3 DNA follows: TGCGCCAGCAGCCAGGACGGAATGATGAACACTGAAGCTTTCTTT.

The chain is built from TRBV15 and TRBJ2-7; D ambiguous. Germline V CDR1 and CDR2: LNHNV, YYDKDF (reference sequence). The length of the CDR3 is 13 residues. Trimming pared 4 bases from V and 6 bases from J, leaving 13 bases between. The CDR3, as DNA: TGTGCCACCAGCAAACCGGAGCCGGGCGAGCAGTACTTC. This sequence encodes CATSKPEPGEQYF.

This chain links TRBV5-4 with TRBJ2-7; 8 nucleotides match TRBD1. V lost 4 bases and J lost 2; bases outside the gene matches: 5. The CDR3 runs to 14 residues. Germline loops: CDR1 SGHNT, CDR2 YYREEE (reference sequence). The CDR3, as DNA: TGTGCCAGCAGCCATCAACAGGGGGCCTACGAGCAGTACTTC. Translating it yields CASSHQQGAYEQYF.

The V and J genes are TRBV7-2 and TRBJ1-4; a weak D match, TRBD1 (6 bases). V was shortened by 5 bases and J by 8 bases, with 12 bases between the two germline ends. Germline V gene data show CDR1 as SGHTA and CDR2 as FQGNSA. The CDR3 consists of 13 residues. The CDR3 sequence is CASSATQGEKLFF. The DNA for the CDR3 is TGTGCCAGCAGCGCCACACAGGGAGAAAAACTGTTTTTT. The full variable domain, completed using reference TRBV7-2 and TRBJ1-4, is GAGVSQSPSNKVTEKGKDVELRCDPISGHTALYWYRQSLGQGLEFLIYFQGNSAPDKSGLPSDRFSAERTGGSVSTLTIQRTQQEDSAVYLCASSATQGEKLFFGSGTQLSVL.

The chain is built from TRBV10-2 and TRBJ2-1; D call uncertain. V was cut by 10 bases and J by 7 bases, with 8 bases left in between. From germline, CDR1 is WSHSY and CDR2 SAAADI. CDR3 size: 10 residues. CDR3 in amino acids: CAIGGNEQFF. The CDR3 DNA sequence: TGCGCCATCGGTGGGAATGAGCAGTTCTTC.

This clone occurred a few times. The chain joins TRBV7-8 to TRBJ1-1; 9 bases are a match to TRBD1. The junction had 8 bases not matched to a gene; V was cut back by 5 bases and J by 7 bases. The CDR3 length is 14 residues. From germline, CDR1 is SGHVS and CDR2 FQNEAQ. Here the CDR3 DNA reads TGTGCCAGCAGCCCCTGGACAGGGGCTTTTGAAGCTTTCTTT. Its protein product is CASSPWTGAFEAFF.

This chain uses TRBV27 with TRBJ1-5; D unresolved. The V end lost 10 bases, the J end lost 0 bases, and 10 bases lay between the germline ends. The CDR3 has 13 amino acids. The germline V gene encodes CDR1 MNHEY and CDR2 SMNVEV (reference sequence). For the CDR3, the DNA is TGTGCCACCAAACGGGGTAGCAATCAGCCCCAGCATTTT. As protein: CATKRGSNQPQHF.

The chain combines TRBV4-2 with TRBJ2-3; D may be TRBD1 or TRBD2 (5 bases each). V gave up 2 bases and J gave up 2 bases, with 11 bases separating them. The CDR3 runs to 15 residues. Germline lookup yields CDR1 LGHNA and CDR2 YNFKEQ. The CDR3 nucleotides are TGTGCCAGCAGCCAAATGGGGGATAACACAGATACGCAGTATTTT. It is translated as CASSQMGDNTDTQYF.

The V and J genes are TRBV15 and TRBJ1-6, with D possibly TRBD1 on 6 matching bases. Trimming removed 7 bases at V and 0 bases at J, with 10 bases between. This CDR3 region has 15 residues. Germline V gene sequence: CDR1 LNHNV, CDR2 YYDKDF (reference sequence). As DNA, the CDR3 is TGTGCCACCAATCGGGACAACTCCTATAATTCACCCCTCCACTTT. This gives the protein CATNRDNSYNSPLHF.

CDR3 amino acids: CASSETQRGYGYTF. As DNA, the CDR3 is TGTGCCAGCTCAGAGACCCAAAGAGGGTATGGCTACACCTTC. This chain connects TRBV18 to TRBJ1-2; D not resolved. This CDR3 has 14 residues. The germline V and J ends were trimmed by 5 bases and 5 bases, with 15 bases remaining between them. Germline CDR1 is KGHSH and CDR2 is LQKENI. The variable domain in full, with the rest retrieved from reference TRBV18 and TRBJ1-2, is NAGVMQNPRHLVRRRGQEARLRCSPMKGHSHVYWYRQLPEEGLKFMVYLQKENIIDESGMPKERFSAEFPKEGPSILRIQQVVRGDSAAYFCASSETQRGYGYTFGSGTRLTVV.

J is TRBJ1-1 and V is TRBV19; 7 bases fit TRBD1. The CDR3 consists of 14 residues. The germline V gene has CDR1 LNHDA and CDR2 SQIVND (reference sequence). V shed 8 bases, J shed 2 bases, and the junction held 8 bases outside the gene matches. Here the CDR3 DNA reads TGTGCCAGTTCCGTGGAGGGGGCTAACACTGAAGCTTTCTTT. It encodes CASSVEGANTEAFF.

The chain is built from TRBV5-3 and TRBJ2-7; D may be TRBD1 (6 bases). TRBV5-3 is flagged as an ORF with uncertain function. The CDR3 runs to 14 residues. V was pared by 4 bases and J by 7 bases, with 18 bases between. CDR3 DNA: TGTGCCAGAAGCCCTCAACAGGGCTCAAGGGAGCAGTACTTC. Its translation: CARSPQQGSREQYF.

This chain joins TRBV25-1 and TRBJ2-7; 10 bases are shared with TRBD2. Germline-derived CDR1 and CDR2 are MGHDK and SYGVNS. Trimming removed 3 bases from V and 7 bases from J; junction bases left unmatched: 15. The CDR3 is 17 residues long. Here the CDR3 reads CASSDNPNLAGDSEQYF. The CDR3 bases are TGTGCCAGCAGTGATAACCCGAATCTAGCGGGAGATTCTGAGCAGTACTTC.

V and J are TRBV2 and TRBJ2-5; 9 nucleotides align to TRBD1. Germline values: CDR1 SNHLY, CDR2 FYNNEI. The CDR3 is 20 amino acids. The ends lost 5 bases at V and 2 bases at J; junction bases unmatched: 21. CDR3 in amino acids: CASSLPEGTGTWTDQETQYF. Here the CDR3 DNA reads TGTGCCAGCAGTTTGCCCGAAGGGACAGGGACTTGGACGGATCAAGAGACCCAGTACTTC.

The chain recombines TRBV6-5 with TRBJ2-3; no clear D gene. Trimming pared 4 bases from V and 5 bases from J, leaving 4 bases between. The CDR3 length is 11 residues. From germline, CDR1 is MNHEY and CDR2 SVGAGI. For the CDR3, the DNA is TGTGCCAGCAGTTTACAAGATACGCAGTATTTT. Its protein is CASSLQDTQYF.

This clone occurred once. This chain joins TRBV6-6 and TRBJ2-7; D gene ambiguous. Germline loops: CDR1 MNHNY, CDR2 SVGAGI (reference sequence). Trimming pared 2 bases from V and 2 bases from J, leaving 13 bases between. The CDR3 is made up of 15 amino acids. The CDR3 DNA reads TGTGCCAGCAGTTACCCACCCGACCTGGCCTACGAGCAGTACTTC. Translating it yields CASSYPPDLAYEQYF.

This clone has only a few counts. The chain recombines TRBV5-1 with TRBJ2-7, with D possibly matching TRBD2 (6 bases). This CDR3 is built from 15 residues. V lost 4 bases to trimming and J lost 1 base, with 15 bases between them. Germline CDR1 and CDR2: SGHRS and YFSETQ. As DNA, the CDR3 is TGCGCCAGCAGCCCGAGCGGGCCTCTTTCCTACGAGCAGTACTTC. This translates into CASSPSGPLSYEQYF.

The sample holds a few counts of this clone. The CDR3 here is CASAGVSNTGELFF. The CDR3 DNA sequence: TGCGCCAGCGCAGGGGTGTCGAACACCGGGGAGCTGTTTTTT. The chain is built from TRBV5-1 and TRBJ2-2, with a weak D call TRBD1 (6 bases). V was clipped by 7 bases and J by 0 bases, with 10 bases between them. CDR1 and CDR2 (germline): SGHRS, YFSETQ. The CDR3 runs to 14 residues.

The sample holds one count of this clone. V is TRBV2 and J is TRBJ1-1; D perhaps matches TRBD1 (5 bases). The CDR3 contains 12 residues. Germline V CDR1 and CDR2: SNHLY, FYNNEI. V lost 4 bases to trimming and J lost 6 bases, with 9 bases between them. The CDR3 region is CASSARGAEAFF. The DNA of the CDR3 is TGTGCCAGCAGTGCCCGGGGGGCTGAAGCTTTCTTT. Variable domain in full (rest from reference TRBV2 and TRBJ1-1): EPEVTQTPSHQVTQMGQEVILRCVPISNHLYFYWYRQILGQKVEFLVSFYNNEISEKSEIFDDQFSVERPDGSNFTLKIRSTKLEDSAMYFCASSARGAEAFFGQGTRLTVV.

This clone has a handful of counts. This chain joins TRBV7-3 and TRBJ2-2; 13 bases map to TRBD2. There are 17 residues in the CDR3. The trim removed 2 bases at V and 4 bases at J, leaving 4 bases unmatched. CDR1 is SGHTA, CDR2 FQGTGA, per germline. In DNA form, the CDR3 reads TGTGCCAGCAGCTTACGGGGACTAGCGGGGATCACCGGGGAGCTGTTTTTT. Its protein is CASSLRGLAGITGELFF.

The chain uses TRBV15 and TRBJ1-1; TRBD1 might be the D (5 bases). This CDR3 has 14 amino acids. Germline V lookup: CDR1 LNHNV, CDR2 YYDKDF (reference sequence). Trimming pared 3 bases from V and 3 bases from J, leaving 11 bases between. The DNA of the CDR3 is TGTGCCACCAGCAGGAGGGGAGATTACACTGAAGCTTTCTTT. It codes for CATSRRGDYTEAFF.

This clone was found once. The genes are TRBV7-9 and TRBJ2-1; no clear D gene. This CDR3 contains 14 residues. V lost 8 bases and J lost 5, with 16 bases in between. Per the germline V gene, CDR1 is SEHNR and CDR2 is FQNEAQ (reference sequence). In DNA, the CDR3 is TGTGCCAGCCGATACGGCAGCCGAAACAATGAGCAGTTCTTC. Translating it yields CASRYGSRNNEQFF.

This clone was seen only a few times. The rearrangement uses TRBV7-3 and TRBJ2-1; perhaps TRBD2 as D (6 bases). The CDR3 is 15 residues long. Per germline, CDR1 SGHTA and CDR2 FQGTGA. Deletions cut 5 bases from V and 4 bases from J, with 15 bases between. DNA for the CDR3: TGTGCCAGCAGCCTCTCTAGCGACCCTTACAATGAGCAGTTCTTC. Translation gives CASSLSSDPYNEQFF.

The rearrangement uses TRBV9 and TRBJ2-7; D is undetermined. The germline V and J ends were trimmed by 4 bases and 6 bases, with 14 bases remaining between them. Germline V gene lookup returns CDR1 SGDLS and CDR2 YYNGEE. The CDR3 consists of 13 residues. The DNA of the CDR3 is TGTGCCAGCAGCCAAGACCTAGTCTTCGAGCAGTACTTC. It is translated as CASSQDLVFEQYF.

This clone was counted a single time. The chain combines TRBV29-1 with TRBJ1-1; D may be TRBD1 (6 bases). V shed 7 bases and J shed 5 bases, with 17 bases lying between them. This CDR3 region has 13 residues. Germline V lookup: CDR1 SQVTM, CDR2 ANQGSEA. CDR3 protein: CSAGGGPGTEAFF. In DNA form, the CDR3 reads TGCAGCGCCGGTGGGGGGCCGGGGACTGAAGCTTTCTTT. The full variable domain, with the rest looked up from reference TRBV29-1 and TRBJ1-1, is SAVISQKPSRDICQRGTSLTIQCQVDSQVTMMFWYRQQPGQSLTLIATANQGSEATYESGFVIDKFPISRPNLTFSTLTVSNMSPEDSSIYLCSAGGGPGTEAFFGQGTRLTVV.

This chain links TRBV28 with TRBJ1-5; D may be TRBD1 (6 bases). The germline V and J ends were trimmed by 3 bases and 2 bases, with 20 bases remaining between them. Germline CDR1 reads MDHEN; CDR2 reads SYDVKM. The CDR3 runs 18 residues. CDR3 loop: CASSLGDRSLVGNQPQHF. In nucleotides, the CDR3 is TGTGCCAGCAGTTTGGGAGACAGGAGCCTGGTGGGCAATCAGCCCCAGCATTTT. Based on the CDR3 plus reference TRBV28 and TRBJ1-5, the full variable domain is DVKVTQSSRYLVKRTGEKVFLECVQDMDHENMFWYRQDPGLGLRLIYFSYDVKMKEKGDIPEGYSVSREKKERFSLILESASTNQTSMYLCASSLGDRSLVGNQPQHFGDGTRLSIL.

The CDR3 sequence: CASSYSMGIKTEAFF. CDR3 DNA: TGTGCCAGCAGTTACTCGATGGGAATCAAGACTGAAGCTTTCTTT. This chain connects TRBV6-5 to TRBJ1-1; the D is unclear. This CDR3 contains 15 residues. CDR1 and CDR2 from the germline V gene are MNHEY and SVGAGI. Trimming took off 0 bases at V and 5 bases at J, with 13 bases between the two ends.

The CDR3 DNA is TGCAGCGTTGGGGGACTTGAAATCTACGAGCAGTACTTC. It is translated as CSVGGLEIYEQYF. The chain uses TRBV29-1 and TRBJ2-7, with D tentatively TRBD2 (6 bases). Germline CDR1 is SQVTM and CDR2 is ANQGSEA. Between the trimmed V and J ends, which lost 4 bases and 3 bases, there was a span of 13 bases. CDR3 length equals 13 residues.

The CDR3 DNA follows: TGTGCCAGTAAGAAGGGGAGAGACGGCTCTGGGGCCAACGTCCTGACTTTC. Amino acids: CASKKGRDGSGANVLTF. The chain recombines TRBV19 with TRBJ2-6; the D call may be TRBD1 or TRBD2 (5 bases each). V dropped 7 bases and J dropped 0 bases, with 16 bases sitting between them. The CDR3 extends over 17 amino acids. Germline V gene lookup returns CDR1 LNHDA and CDR2 SQIVND (reference sequence).

Comment on this clone: The sample holds other DNA sequences that translate to the same CDR3. The chain joins TRBV6-5 to TRBJ2-7; 8 bases agree with TRBD2. Germline V gives CDR1 MNHEY, CDR2 SVGAGI. The CDR3 loop spans 14 amino acids. V lost 2 bases and J lost 2; bases outside the gene matches: 2. The CDR3 nucleotides read TGTGCCAGCAGTTACAGTAGCGGGACCTACGAGCAGTACTTC. Residues: CASSYSSGTYEQYF.